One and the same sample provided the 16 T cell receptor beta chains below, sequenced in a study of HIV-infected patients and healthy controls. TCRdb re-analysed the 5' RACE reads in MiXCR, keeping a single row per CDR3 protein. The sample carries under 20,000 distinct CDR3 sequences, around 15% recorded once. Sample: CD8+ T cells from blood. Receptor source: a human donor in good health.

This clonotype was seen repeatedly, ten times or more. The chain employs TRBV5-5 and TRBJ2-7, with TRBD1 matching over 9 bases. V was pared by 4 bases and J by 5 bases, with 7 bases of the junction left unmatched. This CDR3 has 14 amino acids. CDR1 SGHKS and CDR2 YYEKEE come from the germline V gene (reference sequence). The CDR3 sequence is CASSLGQGRDEQYF. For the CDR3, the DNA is TGTGCCAGCAGCCTGGGACAGGGTCGGGACGAGCAGTACTTC.

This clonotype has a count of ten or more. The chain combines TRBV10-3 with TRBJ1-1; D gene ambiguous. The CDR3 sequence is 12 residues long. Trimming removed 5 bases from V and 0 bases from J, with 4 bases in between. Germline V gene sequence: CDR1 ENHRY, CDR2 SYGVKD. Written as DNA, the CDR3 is TGTGCCATCAGTTCAGTGAACACTGAAGCTTTCTTT. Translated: CAISSVNTEAFF.

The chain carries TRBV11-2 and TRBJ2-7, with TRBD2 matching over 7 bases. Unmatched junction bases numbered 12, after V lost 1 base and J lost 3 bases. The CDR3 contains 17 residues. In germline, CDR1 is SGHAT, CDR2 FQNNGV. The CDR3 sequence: CASSLAGSAASGYEQYF. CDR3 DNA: TGTGCCAGCAGCTTAGCCGGTTCGGCGGCTAGCGGCTACGAGCAGTACTTC.

The CDR3 DNA sequence: TGTGCCATCAGTGAGGGACAGGCAATTGCCAATGAGCAGTTCTTC. Translation gives CAISEGQAIANEQFF. The chain employs TRBV10-3 and TRBJ2-1, with 7 positions matching TRBD1. The CDR3 consists of 15 residues. Germline V CDR1 and CDR2: ENHRY, SYGVKD. V lost 2 bases, J lost 6 bases, and 7 bases stayed unmatched.

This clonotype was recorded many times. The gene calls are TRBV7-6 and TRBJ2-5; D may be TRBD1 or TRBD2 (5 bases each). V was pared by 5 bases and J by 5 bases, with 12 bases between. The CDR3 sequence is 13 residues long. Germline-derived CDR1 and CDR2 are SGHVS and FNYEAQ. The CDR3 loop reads CASSPPGTETQYF. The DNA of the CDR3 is TGTGCCAGCAGCCCCCCTGGGACGGAGACCCAGTACTTC.

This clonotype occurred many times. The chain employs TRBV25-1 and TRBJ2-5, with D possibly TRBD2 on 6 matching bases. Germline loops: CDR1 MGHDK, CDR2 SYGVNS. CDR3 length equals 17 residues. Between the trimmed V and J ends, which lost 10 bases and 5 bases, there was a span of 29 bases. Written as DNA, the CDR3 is TGTGCCACAACCGGAGGGGAGTTCGGCGGGATGGGGGAGACCCAGTACTTC. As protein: CATTGGEFGGMGETQYF.

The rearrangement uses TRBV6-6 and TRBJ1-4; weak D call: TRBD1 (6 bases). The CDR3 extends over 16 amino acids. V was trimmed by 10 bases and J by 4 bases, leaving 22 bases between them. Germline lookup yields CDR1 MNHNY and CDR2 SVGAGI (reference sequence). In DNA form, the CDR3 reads TGTGCCACCGAGGACAGAGCCGGAGGGCATAATGAAAAACTGTTTTTT. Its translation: CATEDRAGGHNEKLFF.

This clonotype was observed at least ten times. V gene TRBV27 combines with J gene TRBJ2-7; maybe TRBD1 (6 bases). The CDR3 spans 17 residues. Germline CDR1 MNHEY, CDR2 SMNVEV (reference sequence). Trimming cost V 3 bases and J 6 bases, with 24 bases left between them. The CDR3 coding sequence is TGTGCCAGCAGTTTTGCCCGAGGTGGTGGGGGCGGCGGCGAGCAGTACTTC. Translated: CASSFARGGGGGGEQYF.

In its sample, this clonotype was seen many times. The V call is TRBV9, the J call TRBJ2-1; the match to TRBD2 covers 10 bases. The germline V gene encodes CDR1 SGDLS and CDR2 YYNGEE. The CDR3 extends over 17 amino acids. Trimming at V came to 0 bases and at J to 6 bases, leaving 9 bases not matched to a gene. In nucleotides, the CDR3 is TGTGCCAGCAGCGTAGATACCAGCGGGGGGGCGTTCAATGAGCAGTTCTTC. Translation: CASSVDTSGGAFNEQFF.

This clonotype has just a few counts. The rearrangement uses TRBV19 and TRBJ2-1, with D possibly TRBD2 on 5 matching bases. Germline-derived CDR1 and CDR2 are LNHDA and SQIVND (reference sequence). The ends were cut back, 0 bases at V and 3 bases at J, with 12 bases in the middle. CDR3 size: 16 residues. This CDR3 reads CASSIEGIGLYNEQFF. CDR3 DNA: TGTGCCAGTAGTATAGAGGGCATAGGACTCTACAATGAGCAGTTCTTC.

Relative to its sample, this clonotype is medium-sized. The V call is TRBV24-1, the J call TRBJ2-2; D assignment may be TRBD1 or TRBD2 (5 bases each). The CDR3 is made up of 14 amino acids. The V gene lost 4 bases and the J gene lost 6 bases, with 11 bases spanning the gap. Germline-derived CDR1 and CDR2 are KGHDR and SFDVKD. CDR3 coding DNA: TGTGCCACCAGTGAAGACCGGGACGCCGGGGAGCTGTTTTTT. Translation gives CATSEDRDAGELFF.

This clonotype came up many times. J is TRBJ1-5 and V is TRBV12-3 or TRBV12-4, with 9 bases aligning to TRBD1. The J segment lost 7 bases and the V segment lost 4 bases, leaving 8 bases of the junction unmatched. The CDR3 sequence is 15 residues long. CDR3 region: CASSSGQGRGQPQHF. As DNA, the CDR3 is TGTGCCAGCAGTTCTGGACAGGGGAGGGGACAGCCCCAGCATTTT.

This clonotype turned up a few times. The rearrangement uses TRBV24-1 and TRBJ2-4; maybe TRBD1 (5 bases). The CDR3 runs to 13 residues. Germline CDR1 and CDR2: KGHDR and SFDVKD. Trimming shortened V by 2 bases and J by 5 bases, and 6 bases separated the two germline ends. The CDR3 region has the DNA TGTGCCACCAGTGATTGGACACAAAACATTCAGTACTTC. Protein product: CATSDWTQNIQYF.

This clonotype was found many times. The CDR3 region is CASSHDGGETQYF. The CDR3 DNA reads TGTGCCAGCAGCCACGACGGCGGAGAGACCCAGTACTTC. The chain couples TRBV7-3 to TRBJ2-5; D gene ambiguous. V lost 5 bases and J lost 4, with 11 bases in between. The CDR3 extends over 13 amino acids. Germline CDR1 reads SGHTA; CDR2 reads FQGTGA. Using reference TRBV7-3 and TRBJ2-5 for the parts outside the CDR3, the full variable domain is GAGVSQTPSNKVTEKGKYVELRCDPISGHTALYWYRQSLGQGPEFLIYFQGTGAADDSGLPNDRFFAVRPEGSVSTLKIQRTERGDSAVYLCASSHDGGETQYFGPGTRLLVL.

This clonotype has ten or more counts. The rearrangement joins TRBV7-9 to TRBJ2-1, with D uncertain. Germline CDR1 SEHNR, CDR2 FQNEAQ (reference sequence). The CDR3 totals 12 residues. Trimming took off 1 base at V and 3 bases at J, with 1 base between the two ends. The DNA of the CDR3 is TGTGCCAGCAGCTTAGTCTACAATGAGCAGTTCTTC. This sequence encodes CASSLVYNEQFF. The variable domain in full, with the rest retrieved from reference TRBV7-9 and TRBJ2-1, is DTGVSQNPRHKITKRGQNVTFRCDPISEHNRLYWYRQTLGQGPEFLTYFQNEAQLEKSRLLSDRFSAERPKGSFSTLEIQRTEQGDSAMYLCASSLVYNEQFFGPGTRLTVL.

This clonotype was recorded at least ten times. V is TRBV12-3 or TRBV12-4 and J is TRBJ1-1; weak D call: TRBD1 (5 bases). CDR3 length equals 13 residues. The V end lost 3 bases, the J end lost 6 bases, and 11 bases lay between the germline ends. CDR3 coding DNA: TGTGCCAGCAGTTTTTCAGGGAGTCCTGAAGCTTTCTTT. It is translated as CASSFSGSPEAFF.